This T cell receptor beta chain was captured in a study of blood T cells in healthy people across ages. Overall study findings and caveats: Age brought a roughly linear fall in TCR beta diversity measured per million T cells.

About this clonotype itself: What it recognizes is unknown.

The second PCR ran about 6 to 12 cycles with a sample-barcoded 5' primer and J-beta primers. In TCRdb, the 5' RACE reads were re-called with MiXCR into one record per CDR3 protein. The top ten clones hold roughly 23% of a sample with about a million distinct CDR3 sequences, roughly 51% of them seen once. Per germline, CDR1 MGHRA and CDR2 YSYEKL. There are 15 residues in the CDR3. V lost 1 base, J lost 0 bases, and 8 bases lay in between. Material for sequencing was blood. This clonotype originated in a woman between 55 and 75 years old in good health. The V call is TRBV4-1, the J call TRBJ2-3, with D perhaps matching TRBD2 (5 bases). The CDR3 region has the DNA TGCGCCAGCAGCCAAGCTACGGGAAGCACAGATACGCAGTATTTT. Translated: CASSQATGSTDTQYF.